This entry features one T cell receptor (beta chain) sequence. Other DNA sequences in the same sample also yield this CDR3. This sample was included in a study of control samples from healthy donors and cancer patients. The repertoire was sequenced with immunoSEQ multiplex PCR; TCRdb's copy has only in-frame clones and lacks some. The sample holds about 98,000 clones, 79% seen once. The receptor's source is a woman aged 25 to 39 in good health. Sequencing was performed on blood.

The CDR3 sequence: CASSSGGYGYTF. CDR3 coding DNA: TGTGCCAGCAGCAGCGGAGGCTATGGCTACACCTTC. The chain combines TRBV12-3 or TRBV12-4 with TRBJ1-2; no definite D call. The CDR3 is made up of 12 amino acids. V lost 6 bases and J 4 bases, leaving 9 bases between the germline ends.